What follows are 11 T cell receptor beta chains derived from one specimen sequenced in a study of CD8 T cells in ankylosing spondylitis. Study-wide points: Apparently characteristic of ankylosing spondylitis blood was a TCR beta motif (eight highly homologous variants).

MiXCR was run by TCRdb on the 5' RACE reads, yielding one entry per CDR3 protein. The sample holds 350,000 to 450,000 distinct CDR3 sequences, roughly a quarter seen once. No antigen has been identified for these receptors. The sequenced material came from blood, either unsorted or a sorted T cell fraction (not recorded which). The receptors stem from a male donor with ankylosing spondylitis.

This clonotype was recorded a few times. The V gene is TRBV19, the J gene TRBJ1-5; D is possibly TRBD1 (6 bases). The V end was cut by 5 bases, the J end by 7 bases, with 12 bases between. The CDR3 has 13 amino acids. Germline V gene sequence: CDR1 LNHDA, CDR2 SQIVND (reference sequence). The chain's CDR3 is CASSLQGRQPQHF. For the CDR3, the DNA is TGTGCCAGTAGTTTACAGGGCCGGCAGCCCCAGCATTTT.

This clonotype was seen a handful of times. The rearrangement joins TRBV15 to TRBJ1-5; D not resolved. Germline V gene data show CDR1 as LNHNV and CDR2 as YYDKDF (reference sequence). The V gene lost 0 bases and the J gene lost 4 bases, with 13 bases spanning the gap. The CDR3 length is 16 residues. CDR3 sequence reads: CATSRDRSRINQPQHF. CDR3 DNA: TGTGCCACCAGCAGAGATCGGAGCCGAATAAATCAGCCCCAGCATTTT. Supplemented by reference TRBV15 and TRBJ1-5, the full variable domain reads DAMVIQNPRYQVTQFGKPVTLSCSQTLNHNVMYWYQQKSSQAPKLLFHYYDKDFNNEADTPDNFQSRRPNTSFCFLDIRSPGLGDTAMYLCATSRDRSRINQPQHFGDGTRLSIL.

This chain uses TRBV12-3 or TRBV12-4 with TRBJ2-1; 14 bases map to TRBD2. Germline trimming cut 5 bases from V and 6 bases from J; bases unmatched to any gene: 6. The CDR3 has 16 amino acids. The CDR3 region has the DNA TGTGCCAGCAGTCCGAGACTAGCGGGAGGGCCCAATGAGCAGTTCTTC. Amino acids: CASSPRLAGGPNEQFF.

This clonotype was recorded a few times. The V and J genes are TRBV5-1 and TRBJ2-5; possible D gene TRBD2, 5 bases. The germline CDR1 and CDR2 sequences are SGHRS and YFSETQ. The CDR3 consists of 15 residues. Trimming left V 7 bases short and J 2 bases short, with 18 bases between. The CDR3 region has the DNA TGCGCCAGCGCCTCTTCGCTTGCGGGTCAAGAGACCCAGTACTTC. Its translation is CASASSLAGQETQYF.

V and J are TRBV5-1 and TRBJ2-1; D gene unclear. V was trimmed by 3 bases and J by 6 bases, leaving 10 bases between them. The CDR3 spans 13 residues. Germline V lookup: CDR1 SGHRS, CDR2 YFSETQ. Here the CDR3 DNA reads TGCGCCAGCAGCTCAACACCCACCAATGAGCAGTTCTTC. It codes for CASSSTPTNEQFF.

In its sample, this clonotype was seen once. V is TRBV15 and J is TRBJ2-3; D is perhaps TRBD2 (5 bases). This CDR3 is built from 15 residues. V shed 2 bases and J shed 6 bases, with 15 bases lying between them. Per the germline V gene, CDR1 is LNHNV and CDR2 is YYDKDF (reference sequence). CDR3 nucleotides: TGTGCCACCAGCAGATTGGGCCGTATAGCGGATACGCAGTATTTT. Translating gives CATSRLGRIADTQYF. Full variable domain (rest looked up from reference TRBV15 and TRBJ2-3): DAMVIQNPRYQVTQFGKPVTLSCSQTLNHNVMYWYQQKSSQAPKLLFHYYDKDFNNEADTPDNFQSRRPNTSFCFLDIRSPGLGDTAMYLCATSRLGRIADTQYFGPGTRLTVL.

This clonotype turned up a few times. J is TRBJ1-3 and V is TRBV29-1; D is undetermined. Germline V lookup: CDR1 SQVTM, CDR2 ANQGSEA. CDR3 length equals 14 residues. Deletions cut 4 bases from V and 3 bases from J, with 13 bases between. CDR3 coding DNA: TGCAGCGTTGCATTGGGCTCTGGTGGAAACACCATATATTTT. It translates to CSVALGSGGNTIYF.

This chain joins TRBV3-1 and TRBJ1-1; D perhaps matches TRBD1 (6 bases). The V end was cut by 4 bases, the J end by 8 bases, with 14 bases between. Germline CDR1 is LGHDT and CDR2 is YNNKEL (reference sequence). CDR3 length equals 13 residues. The CDR3 sequence is CASSRPTGQEAFF. The DNA of the CDR3 is TGTGCCAGCAGCCGACCCACGGGACAAGAAGCTTTCTTT. Full variable domain (outside the CDR3, taken from reference TRBV3-1 and TRBJ1-1): DTAVSQTPKYLVTQMGNDKSIKCEQNLGHDTMYWYKQDSKKFLKIMFSYNNKELIINETVPNRFSPKSPDKAHLNLHINSLELGDSAVYFCASSRPTGQEAFFGQGTRLTVV.

V usage is TRBV6-1 and J usage is TRBJ1-1; D possibly corresponds to TRBD1 (5 bases). CDR3 size: 14 residues. V lost 1 base to trimming and J lost 6 bases, with 12 bases between them. Per the germline V gene, CDR1 is MNHNS and CDR2 is SASEGT. The CDR3 is CASSEVGQGAEAFF. The CDR3 DNA reads as TGTGCCAGCAGTGAAGTAGGGCAGGGCGCTGAAGCTTTCTTT.

This clonotype turned up a few times. This chain links TRBV5-1 with TRBJ2-1, with 15 bases aligning to TRBD2. V shed 4 bases, J shed 2 bases, and the junction held 13 bases outside the gene matches. The CDR3 loop spans 20 amino acids. CDR1 is SGHRS and CDR2 is YFSETQ in the germline V gene. The CDR3 DNA follows: TGCGCCAGCAGCGGATGGAGTGGACTAGCGGGAGGGCCGGCCTACAATGAGCAGTTCTTC. Encoded protein: CASSGWSGLAGGPAYNEQFF.

This clonotype was detected a few times. V is TRBV20-1 and J is TRBJ1-5; 9 positions agree with TRBD1. This CDR3 comprises 13 residues. The V gene end was trimmed by 6 bases and the J gene end by 5 bases; junction bases not matched to a gene: 5. CDR1 and CDR2 (germline): DFQATT, SNEGSKA (reference sequence). As DNA, the CDR3 is TGCAGTGCCATGGACAGGGGAGATCAGCCCCAGCATTTT. This encodes CSAMDRGDQPQHF.